This T cell receptor (beta chain) was sequenced for a study of blood T cell repertoires in COVID-19. Profiled with immunoSEQ multiplex PCR; TCRdb holds only in-frame clones, not every one. The table lists fewer than 200,000 clones, about 91% of them singletons. Unmatched junction bases numbered 4, after V lost 0 bases and J lost 2 bases. CDR3 length equals 15 residues. From germline, CDR1 is SGHNT and CDR2 YYREEE (reference sequence). Specimen: peripheral blood. The chain joins TRBV5-4 to TRBJ2-7; 8 nucleotides agree with TRBD2. The sequence came from a woman aged 50 to 60 with acute or convalescent COVID-19. CDR3 DNA sequence: TGTGCCAGCAGCTTGGCTGGTAGCGGGGCCTACGAGCAGTACTTC. Encoded protein: CASSLAGSGAYEQYF.